The rows below give T cell receptor beta chains drawn from one sample of a study of blood T cell repertoires in COVID-19. Assay: immunoSEQ multiplex PCR; the TCRdb copy retains only in-frame clones and omits some. The table has about 300,000 clones, about 90% seen once. Sequencing was performed on PBMCs or T cells enriched from blood (not recorded which). These receptors were taken from a woman in her twenties or thirties who had recovered from COVID-19. The CDR3 runs from the conserved cysteine through the conserved F or W. The D gene is left open where the match is weak. Only some rows state a clone size, as once, few, many or a class for expanded clones.

v_call: TRBV27
j_call: TRBJ1-4
d_call: NA
clone_size: NA
cdr3_nt: TGTGCCAGCAGTTTAAAGAGGGCTAATGAAAAACTGTTTTTT
cdr3_aa: CASSLKRANEKLFF

v_call: TRBV30
j_call: TRBJ2-1
d_call: NA
clone_size: NA
cdr3_nt: TGTGCCTGGAGTGGTGGGGGGGCCTCCAGGGAGCAGTTCTTC
cdr3_aa: CAWSGGGASREQFF

v_call: TRBV5-1
j_call: TRBJ1-1
d_call: NA
clone_size: NA
cdr3_nt: TGCGCCAGCAGTCGGGACTACACTGAAGCTTTCTTT
cdr3_aa: CASSRDYTEAFF

v_call: TRBV18
j_call: TRBJ2-2
d_call: NA
clone_size: NA
cdr3_nt: TGTGCCAGCTCATCTGACAGCACTTCCCCCGGGGAGCTGTTTTTT
cdr3_aa: CASSSDSTSPGELFF

v_call: TRBV4-2
j_call: TRBJ1-5
d_call: NA
clone_size: NA
cdr3_nt: TGTGCCAGCAGCCCAGACCAGGGGTCGGGCCAGCCCCAGCATTTT
cdr3_aa: CASSPDQGSGQPQHF

v_call: TRBV7-2
j_call: TRBJ1-5
d_call: TRBD1
clone_size: NA
cdr3_nt: TGTGCCAGCAGCGGGGCGACAGGGGGCGGTGGAAAGGGCAATCAGCCCCAGCATTTT
cdr3_aa: CASSGATGGGGKGNQPQHF

v_call: TRBV7-9
j_call: TRBJ1-1
d_call: NA
clone_size: NA
cdr3_nt: TGTGCCAGCAGCCTACAGGGGAACACTGAAGCTTTCTTT
cdr3_aa: CASSLQGNTEAFF

v_call: TRBV6-2/TRBV6-3
j_call: TRBJ1-2
d_call: NA
clone_size: NA
cdr3_nt: TGTGCCAGCAGTTCCAAGCGAGTACTCGGCTATGGCTACACCTTC
cdr3_aa: CASSSKRVLGYGYTF

v_call: TRBV5-1
j_call: TRBJ2-2
d_call: NA
clone_size: once
cdr3_nt: TGCGCCAGCCATGTGGGCCCCGGGGAGCTGTTTTTT
cdr3_aa: CASHVGPGELFF

v_call: TRBV7-6
j_call: TRBJ1-1
d_call: NA
clone_size: once
cdr3_nt: TGTGCCAGCAGCTTAGTTCTCGGGAGGGGCACTGAAGCTTTCTTT
cdr3_aa: CASSLVLGRGTEAFF

v_call: TRBV7-9
j_call: TRBJ2-7
d_call: TRBD2
clone_size: NA
cdr3_nt: TGTGCCTCCGAGCGGGGGCCCTCCTACGAGCAGTACTTC
cdr3_aa: CASERGPSYEQYF

v_call: TRBV6-5
j_call: TRBJ2-2
d_call: NA
clone_size: NA
cdr3_nt: TGTGCCAGCAGTTATCGGACAGCGAACACCGGGGAGCTGTTTTTT
cdr3_aa: CASSYRTANTGELFF

v_call: TRBV7-9
j_call: TRBJ1-2
d_call: NA
clone_size: few
cdr3_nt: TGTGCCAGCAGCTTAAGTTTGCAGGGCTGGGACTATGGCTACACCTTC
cdr3_aa: CASSLSLQGWDYGYTF

v_call: TRBV6-5
j_call: TRBJ1-3
d_call: NA
clone_size: NA
cdr3_nt: TGTGCCAGCGGTCAGGCAACTGGAAACACCATATATTTT
cdr3_aa: CASGQATGNTIYF

v_call: TRBV2
j_call: TRBJ2-5
d_call: NA
clone_size: NA
cdr3_nt: TGTGCCAGCGGGGCTGTTCAAGAGACCCAGTACTTC
cdr3_aa: CASGAVQETQYF

v_call: TRBV7-9
j_call: TRBJ2-1
d_call: NA
clone_size: NA
cdr3_nt: TGTGCCAGCAACCCCCCCAAGACATCAAAGCAGTTCTTC
cdr3_aa: CASNPPKTSKQFF

v_call: TRBV7-9
j_call: TRBJ1-3
d_call: NA
clone_size: NA
cdr3_nt: TGTGCCAGCAGTTACGACAGGCCCTCTGGAAACACCATATATTTT
cdr3_aa: CASSYDRPSGNTIYF

v_call: TRBV13
j_call: TRBJ1-2
d_call: TRBD1
clone_size: NA
cdr3_nt: TGTGCCAGCAGCTTCCTATTAGGGACAGGGTATGGCTACACCTTC
cdr3_aa: CASSFLLGTGYGYTF

v_call: TRBV5-6
j_call: TRBJ2-5
d_call: TRBD1
clone_size: NA
cdr3_nt: TGTGCCAGCAGTCTTGGGGACAGACAAGAGACCCAGTACTTC
cdr3_aa: CASSLGDRQETQYF

v_call: TRBV7-2
j_call: TRBJ1-2
d_call: TRBD1
clone_size: NA
cdr3_nt: TGTGCCAGCAGTCAGAGGTCGGACAGGGCTGGCATTCATGGCTACACCTTC
cdr3_aa: CASSQRSDRAGIHGYTF

v_call: TRBV19
j_call: TRBJ1-5
d_call: TRBD1
clone_size: few
cdr3_nt: TGTGCCAGTAGTATTGGGACAGGGAGGAGCAATCAGCCCCAGCATTTT
cdr3_aa: CASSIGTGRSNQPQHF

v_call: TRBV30
j_call: TRBJ1-1
d_call: NA
clone_size: NA
cdr3_nt: TGTGCCTGGAGTGTACTGGGCCAGGGTGAAGCTTTCTTT
cdr3_aa: CAWSVLGQGEAFF

v_call: TRBV7-2
j_call: TRBJ1-1
d_call: NA
clone_size: NA
cdr3_nt: TGTGCCAGCAATCTATTACAGGGAAGGTTTATGAACACTGAAGCTTTCTTT
cdr3_aa: CASNLLQGRFMNTEAFF

v_call: TRBV29-1
j_call: TRBJ2-1
d_call: NA
clone_size: NA
cdr3_nt: TGCACCGTGACGGGGAGCTCCTACAATGAGCAGTTCTTC
cdr3_aa: CTVTGSSYNEQFF

v_call: TRBV5-6
j_call: TRBJ1-1
d_call: TRBD1
clone_size: few
cdr3_nt: TGTGCCAGCAGCTTCGTGGGACAGGCGAACACTGAAGCTTTCTTT
cdr3_aa: CASSFVGQANTEAFF

v_call: TRBV11-2
j_call: TRBJ2-2
d_call: TRBD2
clone_size: NA
cdr3_nt: TGTGCCAGCAGCTTTCTCGCGGGGGGCCGGACCGGGGAGCTGTTTTTT
cdr3_aa: CASSFLAGGRTGELFF

v_call: TRBV12-3/TRBV12-4
j_call: TRBJ2-7
d_call: NA
clone_size: NA
cdr3_nt: TGTGCCAGCAGTTTAGGGGGAGGCGAGCAGTACTTC
cdr3_aa: CASSLGGGEQYF

v_call: TRBV19
j_call: TRBJ1-1
d_call: TRBD1
clone_size: NA
cdr3_nt: TGTGCCAGTAGTAAAATACAGGGGACAACTGAAGCTTTCTTT
cdr3_aa: CASSKIQGTTEAFF

v_call: TRBV4-1
j_call: TRBJ2-3
d_call: NA
clone_size: NA
cdr3_nt: TGCGCCAGCAGCCAAGAAAAGGGACATCCAGGCACAGATACGCAGTATTTT
cdr3_aa: CASSQEKGHPGTDTQYF

v_call: TRBV19
j_call: TRBJ2-5
d_call: TRBD1
clone_size: once
cdr3_nt: TGTGCCAGTAGTATGGTTGTCAGGGGGCGGTTGGGGGAGACCCAGTACTTC
cdr3_aa: CASSMVVRGRLGETQYF

v_call: TRBV30
j_call: TRBJ1-4
d_call: TRBD1
clone_size: NA
cdr3_nt: TGTGCCTGGAGTAAATCCGGGACAGCAAATGAAAAACTGTTTTTT
cdr3_aa: CAWSKSGTANEKLFF

v_call: TRBV19
j_call: TRBJ2-1
d_call: TRBD2
clone_size: few
cdr3_nt: TGTGCCAGTAGTTTAGCTAGCGGGGGATACAATGAGCAGTTCTTC
cdr3_aa: CASSLASGGYNEQFF

v_call: TRBV10-3
j_call: TRBJ1-1
d_call: TRBD1
clone_size: NA
cdr3_nt: TGTGCCATCAGTGATCGAGGGACAGGGGCGACTGAAGCTTTCTTT
cdr3_aa: CAISDRGTGATEAFF

v_call: TRBV10-3
j_call: TRBJ2-1
d_call: TRBD2
clone_size: NA
cdr3_nt: TGTGCCAGCAAGACTAGCGGGGGATACAATGAGCAGTTCTTC
cdr3_aa: CASKTSGGYNEQFF

v_call: TRBV4-3
j_call: TRBJ1-6
d_call: NA
clone_size: NA
cdr3_nt: TGCGCCAGCAGCCAAGCGGGCGAACTCAGGGGTTCACCCCTCCACTTT
cdr3_aa: CASSQAGELRGSPLHF

v_call: TRBV5-8
j_call: TRBJ1-2
d_call: NA
clone_size: NA
cdr3_nt: TGTGCCAGCAGCAAGTGGGCGGGGATCGGTGGATATGGCTACACCTTC
cdr3_aa: CASSKWAGIGGYGYTF

v_call: TRBV5-8
j_call: TRBJ1-2
d_call: NA
clone_size: once
cdr3_nt: TGTGCCAGCAGCCGGGCGCAGGGGCTCTACGGCTACACCTTC
cdr3_aa: CASSRAQGLYGYTF

v_call: TRBV5-4
j_call: TRBJ1-3
d_call: NA
clone_size: NA
cdr3_nt: TGTGCCAGCAGCTTGGGCACAGTAAACTCTGGAAACACCATATATTTT
cdr3_aa: CASSLGTVNSGNTIYF

v_call: TRBV4-2
j_call: TRBJ1-5
d_call: NA
clone_size: NA
cdr3_nt: TGTGCCAGCAGCCAAGATTTAGGGGAAGGGGGTCAGCCCCAGCATTTT
cdr3_aa: CASSQDLGEGGQPQHF

v_call: TRBV7-9
j_call: TRBJ2-3
d_call: TRBD2
clone_size: NA
cdr3_nt: TGTGCCAGCAGCCCAGGCTGGACGGGGGGGCCCCCAGATACGCAGTATTTT
cdr3_aa: CASSPGWTGGPPDTQYF

v_call: TRBV25-1
j_call: TRBJ2-7
d_call: NA
clone_size: NA
cdr3_nt: TGTGCCAGCAGCAGCCCTGAGACATCCTACGAGCAGTACTTC
cdr3_aa: CASSSPETSYEQYF

v_call: TRBV12-5
j_call: TRBJ1-2
d_call: NA
clone_size: NA
cdr3_nt: TGTGCTAGTGGTTTGGTAAGCGTGGACTATGGCTACACCTTC
cdr3_aa: CASGLVSVDYGYTF

v_call: TRBV30
j_call: TRBJ1-6
d_call: NA
clone_size: NA
cdr3_nt: TGTGCCTGGAGGGAGCATAATAATTCACCCCTCCACTTT
cdr3_aa: CAWREHNNSPLHF

v_call: TRBV9
j_call: TRBJ2-3
d_call: NA
clone_size: NA
cdr3_nt: TGTGCCAGCAGCGTCGAGGCCGGGGTGTACACAGATACGCAGTATTTT
cdr3_aa: CASSVEAGVYTDTQYF

v_call: TRBV6-5
j_call: TRBJ1-4
d_call: NA
clone_size: NA
cdr3_nt: TGTGCCAGCCGCAAATTAGGGGATAATGAAAAACTGTTTTTT
cdr3_aa: CASRKLGDNEKLFF

v_call: TRBV9
j_call: TRBJ2-7
d_call: NA
clone_size: NA
cdr3_nt: TGTGCCAGCAGCGTAGGAAGCGGCGGCTCACCCTACGAGCAGTACTTC
cdr3_aa: CASSVGSGGSPYEQYF

v_call: TRBV5-1
j_call: TRBJ1-3
d_call: NA
clone_size: NA
cdr3_nt: TGCGCCAGCAGCTTGGCCAGCGGAGTAGACTCTGGAAACACCATATATTTT
cdr3_aa: CASSLASGVDSGNTIYF

v_call: TRBV18
j_call: TRBJ1-1
d_call: TRBD1
clone_size: NA
cdr3_nt: TGTGCCAGCTCACCCGGACAGGGACGAGGAACTGAAGCTTTCTTT
cdr3_aa: CASSPGQGRGTEAFF

v_call: TRBV4-3
j_call: TRBJ1-2
d_call: NA
clone_size: NA
cdr3_nt: TGCGCCAGCAGCCAAGATTCCGGGGGAGGGTATGGCTACACCTTC
cdr3_aa: CASSQDSGGGYGYTF

v_call: TRBV30
j_call: TRBJ1-5
d_call: NA
clone_size: few
cdr3_nt: TGTGCCTGGAGTGTAGCGGATCAGCCCCAGCATTTT
cdr3_aa: CAWSVADQPQHF

v_call: TRBV19
j_call: TRBJ2-6
d_call: NA
clone_size: NA
cdr3_nt: TGTGCCAGTACCTTATCGACAGTCTCTTACTCTGGGGCCAACGTCCTGACTTTC
cdr3_aa: CASTLSTVSYSGANVLTF

v_call: TRBV12-3/TRBV12-4
j_call: TRBJ1-4
d_call: NA
clone_size: few
cdr3_nt: TGTGCCAGCAGTTTGACAGTAAGGGAAAAACTGTTTTTT
cdr3_aa: CASSLTVREKLFF

v_call: TRBV7-9
j_call: TRBJ1-5
d_call: NA
clone_size: NA
cdr3_nt: TGTGCCAGCAGCTCAGGGGTTTATCAGCCCCAGCATTTT
cdr3_aa: CASSSGVYQPQHF

v_call: TRBV7-9
j_call: TRBJ1-1
d_call: NA
clone_size: NA
cdr3_nt: TGTGCCAGCAGCTTTGGGGGAGGGAACACTGAAGCTTTCTTT
cdr3_aa: CASSFGGGNTEAFF